Listed here are 21 T cell receptor beta chains from one sample, sequenced in a study of radiotherapy plus CTLA-4 blockade in lung cancer. TCRdb's table, derived via immunoSEQ multiplex PCR, lists solely in-frame clones and lacks some. This table has around 110,000 clones, more than 75% appearing once. Sequenced here: peripheral blood, sampled from a patient treated with radiotherapy plus ipilimumab. The receptors derive from a human donor with non-small cell lung cancer that progressed on radiotherapy plus ipilimumab. Some clones in this sample may be carry-over from other donors' samples.

The DNA of the CDR3 is TGTGCCAGCAGCTTGGATGGGCGCACAGATACGCAGTATTTT. This encodes CASSLDGRTDTQYF. The chain employs TRBV5-6 and TRBJ2-3; D is unresolved. The CDR3 contains 14 residues. Germline CDR1 reads SGHDT; CDR2 reads YYEEEE. Trimming stripped 0 bases from V and 1 base from J, with 6 bases between.

This clone was detected once. The V call is TRBV29-1, the J call TRBJ1-1; a possible D gene is TRBD1 (6 bases). Germline CDR1 and CDR2: SQVTM and ANQGSEA. The CDR3 extends over 18 amino acids. With 6 bases removed from V and 1 base from J, the gap between germline ends came to 27 bases. This CDR3 is CSVRGYRETFPPNTEAFF. CDR3 in DNA: TGCAGCGTGAGGGGGTACAGGGAGACTTTCCCCCCGAACACTGAAGCTTTCTTT.

V is TRBV18 and J is TRBJ1-1; 8 bases are a match to TRBD1. This CDR3 region has 16 residues. The germline V gene encodes CDR1 KGHSH and CDR2 LQKENI. J was trimmed by 6 bases and V by 3 bases; bases with no gene match: 12. CDR3 DNA sequence: TGTGCCAGCTCACCCGAATTGTTGGCAGGGGGCTCTGAAGCTTTCTTT. Protein sequence: CASSPELLAGGSEAFF.

This clone has only one observation. DNA of the CDR3: TGTGCCAGCAGCCCATCCGGACTAGCGGGGGGCCAAAACATTCAGTACTTC. Protein: CASSPSGLAGGQNIQYF. The chain carries TRBV9 and TRBJ2-4; the match to TRBD2 covers 14 bases. Germline loops: CDR1 SGDLS, CDR2 YYNGEE. The CDR3 contains 17 residues. The junction had 8 bases not matched to a gene; V was cut back by 4 bases and J by 5 bases.

The chain joins TRBV15 to TRBJ1-5, with 11 nucleotides matching TRBD1. The CDR3 consists of 17 residues. Germline assignment: CDR1 LNHNV and CDR2 YYDKDF (reference sequence). J lost 6 bases, V lost 0 bases, and 7 bases had no gene match. The DNA for the CDR3 is TGTGCCACCAGCAGAGACACTGGACAGGGGGCTGGTCAGCCCCAGCATTTT. It is translated as CATSRDTGQGAGQPQHF.

The J gene is TRBJ1-1, the V gene TRBV6-4; TRBD1 might be the D (6 bases). Trimming removed 0 bases from V and 5 bases from J, with 7 bases in between. There are 13 residues in the CDR3. From germline, CDR1 is MRHNA and CDR2 SNTAGT. This chain's CDR3 is CASSDSQGTEAFF. CDR3 bases: TGTGCCAGCAGTGACTCTCAGGGGACTGAAGCTTTCTTT.

This chain joins TRBV30 and TRBJ1-3; D gene ambiguous. The V and J ends lost 2 bases and 0 bases respectively, with 8 bases between them. Looked up from germline, CDR1 is GTSNPN and CDR2 is SVGIG (reference sequence). The CDR3 is made up of 14 amino acids. CDR3 DNA: TGTGCCTGGAGTTCCGGAAACTCTGGAAACACCATATATTTT. Translating gives CAWSSGNSGNTIYF.

The chain carries TRBV19 and TRBJ1-5; D not certain. V was pared by 7 bases and J by 1 base, with 11 bases between. Germline-derived CDR1 and CDR2 are LNHDA and SQIVND (reference sequence). The CDR3 is made up of 14 amino acids. This CDR3 reads CASIRGGSNQPQHF. As DNA, the CDR3 is TGTGCCAGTATTCGGGGAGGGAGCAATCAGCCCCAGCATTTT.

J is TRBJ1-1 and V is TRBV11-2; D is ambiguous. This CDR3 contains 13 residues. Trimming removed 5 bases at V and 1 base at J, with 8 bases between. Looked up from germline, CDR1 is SGHAT and CDR2 is FQNNGV. CDR3 in amino acids: CASSRSENTEAFF. The CDR3 nucleotides read TGTGCCAGCAGCCGATCAGAGAACACTGAAGCTTTCTTT. The whole variable domain, remainder taken from reference TRBV11-2 and TRBJ1-1, is EAGVAQSPRYKIIEKRQSVAFWCNPISGHATLYWYQQILGQGPKLLIQFQNNGVVDDSQLPKDRFSAERLKGVDSTLKIQPAKLEDSAVYLCASSRSENTEAFFGQGTRLTVV.

The gene calls are TRBV6-5 and TRBJ2-7; 11 positions match TRBD1. The CDR3 length is 13 residues. Germline values: CDR1 MNHEY, CDR2 SVGAGI. Trimming at V came to 7 bases and at J to 4 bases, leaving 3 bases not matched to a gene. CDR3: CASMDRGLYEQYF. The CDR3 DNA is TGTGCCAGCATGGACAGGGGGCTTTACGAGCAGTACTTC.

V and J are TRBV7-6 and TRBJ1-2; D gene uncertain. The germline V gene has CDR1 SGHVS and CDR2 FNYEAQ. The CDR3 length is 15 residues. Trimming left V 11 bases short and J 4 bases short, with 23 bases between. The CDR3 DNA reads TGTGCCGGCATAACTCCTGGCGCCGGTATCTATGGCTACACCTTC. Its translation is CAGITPGAGIYGYTF.

Points on this clone: Given the absence of the conserved phenylalanine or tryptophan at the CDR3 end, a read error is likely. The chain has TRBV4-2 and TRBJ1-1, with no clear D. The ends were cut back, 0 bases at V and 7 bases at J, with 12 bases in the middle. Germline V lookup: CDR1 LGHNA, CDR2 YNFKEQ. The CDR3 covers 14 residues. The CDR3 coding sequence is TGTGCCAGCAGCCAAGAATGGCGGGTGGGTGAAGCTTTCATT. Amino acids: CASSQEWRVGEAFI.

V gene TRBV4-2 combines with J gene TRBJ1-3; maybe TRBD1 (6 bases). V shed 4 bases and J shed 3 bases, with 10 bases lying between them. The CDR3 runs to 14 residues. The germline gives CDR1 LGHNA, CDR2 YNFKEQ. The CDR3 region is CASSRGTFGNTIYF. The CDR3 nucleotides read TGTGCCAGCAGCCGAGGGACATTTGGAAACACCATATATTTT.

The chain recombines TRBV4-1 with TRBJ2-1, with D perhaps TRBD2 (6 bases). Germline CDR1 MGHRA, CDR2 YSYEKL. Trimming took 3 bases from V and 4 from J, leaving 16 bases between them. The CDR3 totals 16 residues. CDR3 DNA: TGCGCCAGCAGCCATGGACGGGGGAACACGTACAATGAGCAGTTCTTC. Protein product: CASSHGRGNTYNEQFF.

The table lists this clone with a few counts. The V call is TRBV18, the J call TRBJ2-2; D is possibly TRBD1 (5 bases). Trimming cost V 1 base and J 6 bases, with 9 bases left between them. The CDR3 is made up of 14 amino acids. The germline V gene encodes CDR1 KGHSH and CDR2 LQKENI. This CDR3 reads CASSPQPGPGELFF. The CDR3 DNA sequence: TGTGCCAGCTCACCACAGCCAGGGCCCGGGGAGCTGTTTTTT.

The rearrangement links TRBV9 to TRBJ2-7, with D unresolved. V shed 0 bases and J shed 2 bases, with 15 bases lying between them. The CDR3 length is 16 residues. Germline lookup yields CDR1 SGDLS and CDR2 YYNGEE. The CDR3 DNA is TGTGCCAGCAGCGTAGGCCCGGGCAGAATTCCCTACGAGCAGTACTTC. This codes for CASSVGPGRIPYEQYF.

The V gene is TRBV15, the J gene TRBJ2-7; 9 bases are a match to TRBD1. Germline CDR1 is LNHNV and CDR2 is YYDKDF (reference sequence). The CDR3 has 16 amino acids. V gave up 3 bases and J gave up 3 bases; unmatched junction bases: 9. This CDR3 is CATSRGGGTGSYEQYF. CDR3 nucleotides: TGTGCCACCAGCAGGGGAGGCGGGACAGGGAGCTACGAGCAGTACTTC.

The V and J genes are TRBV5-1 and TRBJ2-5, with 7 positions matching TRBD1. Trimming took 2 bases from V and 5 from J; bases not matched to a gene: 3. CDR1 is SGHRS and CDR2 is YFSETQ in the germline V gene. CDR3 length equals 13 residues. CDR3 nucleotides: TGCGCCAGCAGCTTCGACAGGGCCGAGACCCAGTACTTC. This sequence encodes CASSFDRAETQYF.

The genes are TRBV21-1 and TRBJ2-2; the table's TRBD1 call for D was not verified on the DNA. TRBV21-1 is a recognized pseudogene. This CDR3 contains 13 residues. The CDR3 coding sequence is TGTGCCAGCAGCGGACAGAACACCGGGGAGCTGTTTTTT. Protein product: CASSGQNTGELFF.

This rearrangement joins TRBV9 to TRBJ1-1, with TRBD1 identical over 9 bases. The V segment lost 0 bases and the J segment 1 base; nucleotides outside the gene matches: 7. CDR1 is SGDLS and CDR2 is YYNGEE in the germline V gene. The CDR3 runs 17 residues. CDR3 nucleotides: TGTGCCAGCAGCGTAGGTACAGGGGGCGCGGGGAACACTGAAGCTTTCTTT. Protein sequence: CASSVGTGGAGNTEAFF.

J is TRBJ2-1 and V is TRBV30; TRBD2 matches at 7 bases. In germline, CDR1 is GTSNPN, CDR2 SVGIG (reference sequence). This CDR3 comprises 14 residues. The V gene end was trimmed by 4 bases and the J gene end by 8 bases; junction bases not matched to a gene: 11. As DNA, the CDR3 is TGTGCCTGGAAATTGAGCGGGGTGAGGGATGAGCAGTTCTTC. This codes for CAWKLSGVRDEQFF.